This TCR beta chain was observed in a study of beta chain features in type 1 diabetes. This clone was observed a handful of times. Its target is not known. The CDR3 covers 13 residues. The germline CDR1 and CDR2 sequences are SGHTA and FQGNSA. V lost 5 bases and J 4 bases, leaving 11 bases between the germline ends. TCRB transcripts that were expressed got sequenced, as all of the isolated RNA had been reverse transcribed. The repertoire was sequenced with immunoSEQ multiplex PCR; TCRdb's copy has only in-frame clones and lacks some. The top ten clones hold 0.02% to 0.03% of a sample with 810,000 or so clones, about a sixth of them seen once. Study findings and constraints: The similarity of naive, central memory and Treg TCRB repertoires appeared greater among patients than among healthy donors. In every one of the four CD4+ subsets, TCRB CDR3s were moderately but significantly shorter in Type 1 diabetes patients.

Material: naive CD4+ T cells from blood. The TCR sequence derives from a woman aged 18-29 years in good health. V gene TRBV7-2 combines with J gene TRBJ2-5; weak D call: TRBD1 (5 bases). CDR3 coding DNA: TGTGCCAGCAGCCACAGACAGACAGAGACCCAGTACTTC. Its translation is CASSHRQTETQYF.